This entry lists 25 T cell receptor beta chains sequenced from one sample in a study of long-term antiretroviral therapy in people with HIV. The immunoSEQ assay was v3.0, run at survey level. Method: immunoSEQ multiplex PCR; TCRdb's copy keeps in-frame clones and lacks some. Of 20,000 or so clones in the sample, around 79% are singletons; the top ten hold around 6%. The sample was unsorted PBMCs, taken at the start of antiretroviral therapy, before treatment. The receptors stem from a man aged 18 to 30 with HIV.

The chain uses TRBV27 and TRBJ2-5; TRBD2 aligns across 16 bases. The V and J ends lost 8 bases and 5 bases, in that order; junction bases with no gene match: 20. The CDR3 contains 20 residues. Germline V CDR1 and CDR2: MNHEY, SMNVEV (reference sequence). The CDR3 nucleotides are TGTGCCAGCGCCGAGGGGGCCGGGACTAGCGGGAGGGGATCGGAGGAGACCCAGTACTTC. Translating gives CASAEGAGTSGRGSEETQYF.

The chain couples TRBV4-1 to TRBJ2-7; the D gene is possibly TRBD1 (6 bases). Per the germline V gene, CDR1 is MGHRA and CDR2 is YSYEKL. The CDR3 covers 16 residues. Trimming took 1 base from V and 3 from J, leaving 16 bases between them. The CDR3 DNA reads TGCGCCAGCAGCCAAGGACCGACAGGAATGGGCTACGAGCAGTACTTC. Its translation is CASSQGPTGMGYEQYF.

V is TRBV10-1 and J is TRBJ2-7; no clear D gene. CDR3 length: 14 residues. The germline V gene has CDR1 WNHNN and CDR2 SYGVQD (reference sequence). Between the trimmed V and J ends, which lost 1 base and 5 bases, there was a span of 12 bases. The CDR3 DNA is TGCGCCAGCAGTGAGTTAGGTGGGCGCAACGAGCAGTACTTC. Protein product: CASSELGGRNEQYF.

The V and J genes are TRBV18 and TRBJ2-5; perhaps TRBD2 as D (6 bases). Trimming pared 0 bases from V and 4 bases from J, leaving 9 bases between. Germline V CDR1 and CDR2: KGHSH, LQKENI. This CDR3 is 14 amino acids long. CDR3 in DNA: TGTGCCAGCTCACCACCGGCCGGGGGAGAGACCCAGTACTTC. It specifies CASSPPAGGETQYF.

V usage is TRBV5-4 and J usage is TRBJ1-2; D remains unclear. This CDR3 is built from 16 residues. Germline V lookup: CDR1 SGHNT, CDR2 YYREEE (reference sequence). V shed 2 bases and J shed 2 bases, with 16 bases lying between them. CDR3 nucleotide sequence: TGTGCCAGCAGCTTAGTAATCACAGCTACGAACTATGGCTACACCTTC. It yields the protein CASSLVITATNYGYTF.

V is TRBV19 and J is TRBJ2-2; TRBD2 agrees at 10 bases. Trimming at V came to 10 bases and at J to 7 bases, leaving 6 bases not matched to a gene. CDR3 length: 13 residues. CDR1 and CDR2 from the germline V gene are LNHDA and SQIVND (reference sequence). CDR3 in DNA: TGTGCCACAGGACTAGCGGACCTCGGGGAGCTGTTTTTT. Translating it yields CATGLADLGELFF.

V and J are TRBV5-1 and TRBJ1-5; a possible D gene is TRBD1 (6 bases). The CDR3 has 15 residues. The germline V gene encodes CDR1 SGHRS and CDR2 YFSETQ. The ends were cut back, 7 bases at V and 3 bases at J, with 17 bases in the middle. The CDR3 reads CASLQGTWVNQPQHF. The CDR3 nucleotides read TGCGCCAGCCTGCAGGGGACCTGGGTCAATCAGCCCCAGCATTTT. Full variable domain (remainder filled in from reference TRBV5-1 and TRBJ1-5): KAGVTQTPRYLIKTRGQQVTLSCSPISGHRSVSWYQQTPGQGLQFLFEYFSETQRNKGNFPGRFSGRQFSNSRSEMNVSTLELGDSALYLCASLQGTWVNQPQHFGDGTRLSIL.

This chain's CDR3 is CASSLVAMSSGNTIYF. The DNA of the CDR3 is TGTGCCAGCAGCTTGGTAGCTATGAGCTCTGGAAACACCATATATTTT. This chain joins TRBV5-6 and TRBJ1-3; D not certain. The CDR3 is 16 amino acids. Germline V gene lookup returns CDR1 SGHDT and CDR2 YYEEEE. The V end lost 0 bases, the J end lost 0 bases, and 10 bases lay between the germline ends.

CDR3 DNA sequence: TGCGCCAGCACCTACGGACAGGGGGCGCAAGAGCAGTACTTC. It yields the protein CASTYGQGAQEQYF. This sequence joins TRBV5-1 and TRBJ2-7, with 11 bases aligning to TRBD1. CDR3 size: 14 residues. V gave up 6 bases and J gave up 7 bases; unmatched junction bases: 9. CDR1 is SGHRS, CDR2 YFSETQ, per germline.

This chain connects TRBV28 to TRBJ1-1; no clear D. This CDR3 has 14 residues. V lost 2 bases, J lost 7 bases, and 14 bases lay in between. Germline lookup yields CDR1 MDHEN and CDR2 SYDVKM. CDR3 sequence: CASSLVLQRLEAFF. CDR3 sequence (DNA): TGTGCCAGCAGTTTAGTACTACAAAGGCTTGAAGCTTTCTTT.

The chain couples TRBV7-9 to TRBJ2-3; the match to TRBD1 covers 7 bases. The CDR3 runs to 14 residues. V lost 5 bases to trimming and J lost 4 bases; unmatched junction nucleotides: 6. The germline gives CDR1 SEHNR, CDR2 FQNEAQ (reference sequence). The DNA for the CDR3 is TGTGCCAGCAGCCGACAGGGAAGTCCAGATACGCAGTATTTT. This encodes CASSRQGSPDTQYF.

This sequence joins TRBV7-2 and TRBJ2-5; TRBD1 matches 8 bases. The CDR3 loop spans 15 amino acids. The germline V gene encodes CDR1 SGHTA and CDR2 FQGNSA. Trimming at V came to 2 bases and at J to 3 bases, leaving 5 bases not matched to a gene. The CDR3 is CASSLNAGQEETQYF. As DNA, the CDR3 is TGTGCCAGCAGCTTAAATGCGGGACAGGAAGAGACCCAGTACTTC.

J is TRBJ2-5 and V is TRBV9; unclear D gene. This CDR3 spans 13 amino acids. V lost 3 bases and J 0 bases, leaving 6 bases between the germline ends. Germline V gene sequence: CDR1 SGDLS, CDR2 YYNGEE. CDR3 amino acids: CASSAGDQETQYF. The DNA of the CDR3 is TGTGCCAGCAGCGCCGGCGACCAAGAGACCCAGTACTTC.

In its sample, this clone was seen a few times. Within the sample, other DNA sequences also encode this same CDR3. The J gene is TRBJ2-1, the V gene TRBV19, with TRBD2 matching 9 bases. V was clipped by 0 bases and J by 5 bases; unmatched bases: 8. CDR3 length: 17 residues. Germline CDR1 reads LNHDA; CDR2 reads SQIVND (reference sequence). The CDR3 DNA reads TGTGCCAGTAGTATAGATCCTCCGGGACTAGCAAACAATGAGCAGTTCTTC. This sequence encodes CASSIDPPGLANNEQFF.

The genes are TRBV7-8 and TRBJ2-5; D gene ambiguous. V lost 1 base and J lost 0, with 0 bases in between. The CDR3 length is 12 residues. Germline V gene sequence: CDR1 SGHVS, CDR2 FQNEAQ. CDR3 amino acids: CASSLDQETQYF. The CDR3 DNA reads TGTGCCAGCAGCTTAGACCAAGAGACCCAGTACTTC.

The V gene is TRBV10-2, the J gene TRBJ1-2, with no clear D. Trimming removed 1 base at V and 5 bases at J, with 14 bases between. The CDR3 length is 15 residues. Germline CDR1 reads WSHSY; CDR2 reads SAAADI. The CDR3 loop is CASSEFLNSIYGYTF. CDR3 DNA sequence: TGCGCCAGCAGTGAGTTCCTGAACAGTATTTATGGCTACACCTTC.

The CDR3 here is CASTLSDTQYF. The CDR3 DNA follows: TGTGCCAGCACCCTATCAGATACGCAGTATTTT. The chain has TRBV7-9 and TRBJ2-3; D unresolved. This CDR3 comprises 11 residues. Germline loops: CDR1 SEHNR, CDR2 FQNEAQ (reference sequence). V was clipped by 7 bases and J by 4 bases, with 6 bases between them.

The chain recombines TRBV28 with TRBJ2-7, with 7 bases lining up with TRBD2. This CDR3 is built from 14 residues. The V gene's germline CDR1 is MDHEN and CDR2 SYDVKM. Trimming took 3 bases from V and 1 from J; bases not matched to a gene: 3. Here the CDR3 DNA reads TGTGCCAGCAGTTTGGGAGGGATTTCCTACGAGCAGTACTTC. It is translated as CASSLGGISYEQYF. The full variable domain, completed using reference TRBV28 and TRBJ2-7, is DVKVTQSSRYLVKRTGEKVFLECVQDMDHENMFWYRQDPGLGLRLIYFSYDVKMKEKGDIPEGYSVSREKKERFSLILESASTNQTSMYLCASSLGGISYEQYFGPGTRLTVT.

CDR3 amino acids: CAWSVTGSGTQYF. CDR3 in DNA: TGTGCCTGGAGTGTAACGGGGTCGGGGACCCAGTACTTC. This chain links TRBV30 with TRBJ2-5; possibly TRBD2 for D (5 bases). The CDR3 consists of 13 residues. CDR1 and CDR2 from the germline V gene are GTSNPN and SVGIG (reference sequence). Trimming left V 0 bases short and J 7 bases short, with 12 bases between.

The CDR3 loop reads CSAGTSLDAEQYF. CDR3 sequence (DNA): TGCAGCGCCGGGACCAGCCTCGACGCCGAGCAGTACTTC. The chain joins TRBV29-1 to TRBJ2-7, with D possibly being TRBD1 or TRBD2 (5 bases each). The V and J ends lost 7 bases and 6 bases respectively, with 19 bases between them. Per germline, CDR1 SQVTM and CDR2 ANQGSEA. The CDR3 loop spans 13 amino acids.

This sequence joins TRBV7-6 and TRBJ2-7, with 7 bases matching TRBD2. V lost 0 bases and J lost 6; bases outside the gene matches: 2. Germline V CDR1 and CDR2: SGHVS, FNYEAQ. CDR3 length: 13 amino acids. The CDR3 region is CASSLASGVEQYF. Written as DNA, the CDR3 is TGTGCCAGCAGCTTAGCCAGCGGGGTCGAGCAGTACTTC.

The chain couples TRBV21-1 to TRBJ2-5; the table's D gene call, TRBD2, was not cross checked with the DNA. TRBV21-1 is shown as a pseudogene. The CDR3 runs to 22 residues. The CDR3 loop is CASSNPREVSGRTTKYQETQYF. The CDR3 DNA is TGTGCCAGCAGCAATCCCCGGGAGGTTAGCGGGAGGACCACCAAGTACCAAGAGACCCAGTACTTC.

The chain employs TRBV28 and TRBJ2-7; D gene uncertain. The CDR3 extends over 13 amino acids. The V gene lost 1 base and the J gene lost 3 bases, with 7 bases spanning the gap. Per the germline V gene, CDR1 is MDHEN and CDR2 is SYDVKM. CDR3 protein: CASSLSPSYEQYF. The CDR3 DNA sequence: TGTGCCAGCAGTTTATCCCCTAGCTACGAGCAGTACTTC. Together with reference TRBV28 and TRBJ2-7, the CDR3 gives the full variable domain: DVKVTQSSRYLVKRTGEKVFLECVQDMDHENMFWYRQDPGLGLRLIYFSYDVKMKEKGDIPEGYSVSREKKERFSLILESASTNQTSMYLCASSLSPSYEQYFGPGTRLTVT.

The rearrangement links TRBV5-6 to TRBJ2-3, with TRBD2 matching 14 bases. Looked up from germline, CDR1 is SGHDT and CDR2 is YYEEEE. The CDR3 length is 16 residues. J lost 5 bases, V lost 3 bases, and 5 bases had no gene match. The CDR3 coding sequence is TGTGCCAGCAGCTCAGGGACTAGCGGGAGAATAGATACGCAGTATTTT. Residues: CASSSGTSGRIDTQYF.

The gene calls are TRBV28 and TRBJ2-3; the match to TRBD2 covers 7 bases. CDR1 and CDR2 from the germline V gene are MDHEN and SYDVKM. The length of the CDR3 is 15 residues. The J segment lost 4 bases and the V segment lost 3 bases, leaving 7 bases of the junction unmatched. The CDR3 DNA follows: TGTGCCAGCAGTTTTGTGGGCGGGAGTGCAGATACGCAGTATTTT. It specifies CASSFVGGSADTQYF.